Below, 25 T cell receptor beta chains from the same sample are listed, as sequenced in a study of CD8+CD57+ T cells in acquired aplastic anemia. The template for TCR beta VDJ and CDR3 sequence profiling was genomic DNA. TCRdb called the reads again in MiXCR, with one record for every CDR3 protein. Of approximately 170,000 distinct CDR3 sequences in the sample, about 45% were seen once. For sequencing, patients were chosen who had shown expansion of CD8+CD57+ cells by flow cytometry. Sequencing was carried out using sorted CD4+, CD8+, or CD8+CD57+ T cells (not recorded which) from PBMCs. Receptors were obtained from a human donor with aplastic anemia.

This clonotype is a singleton in its sample. The chain combines TRBV2 with TRBJ2-1; unclear D gene. V gave up 5 bases and J gave up 2 bases, with 13 bases separating them. This CDR3 region has 15 residues. Germline V gene data show CDR1 as SNHLY and CDR2 as FYNNEI. The chain's CDR3 is CASSTAILTYNEQFF. The CDR3 region has the DNA TGTGCCAGCAGTACCGCCATATTAACCTACAATGAGCAGTTCTTC.

The chain uses TRBV7-2 and TRBJ1-1, with D unclear. CDR1 and CDR2 from the germline V gene are SGHTA and FQGNSA. The CDR3 length is 14 residues. V gave up 2 bases and J gave up 4 bases, with 11 bases separating them. The CDR3 DNA reads as TGTGCCAGCAGCTTAACTAGACGGACCACTGAAGCTTTCTTT. Its translation is CASSLTRRTTEAFF.

This clonotype was counted at least ten times. This chain joins TRBV7-9 and TRBJ1-2; D not certain. Trimming shortened V by 1 base and J by 5 bases, and 5 bases separated the two germline ends. CDR1 and CDR2 (germline): SEHNR, FQNEAQ (reference sequence). The CDR3 contains 12 residues. In DNA form, the CDR3 reads TGTGCCAGCAGCTTAGAGACATATGGCTACACCTTC. Translated, it gives CASSLETYGYTF.

V is TRBV20-1 and J is TRBJ1-2, with 8 nucleotides matching TRBD1. The CDR3 contains 14 residues. Germline-derived CDR1 and CDR2 are DFQATT and SNEGSKA (reference sequence). After removal of 0 bases from V and 5 bases from J, the junction contained 5 bases not matched to a gene. Here the CDR3 reads CSAREATGVYGYTF. The CDR3 DNA sequence: TGCAGTGCTAGAGAAGCGACAGGGGTTTATGGCTACACCTTC.

The V and J genes are TRBV5-1 and TRBJ2-7; unclear D gene. The CDR3 is made up of 13 amino acids. Trimming took 4 bases from V and 3 from J, leaving 11 bases between them. Germline CDR1 and CDR2: SGHRS and YFSETQ. The CDR3 protein is CASSLSIDYEQYF. The CDR3 coding sequence is TGCGCCAGCAGCCTCTCCATCGACTACGAGCAGTACTTC.

In this sample, this clonotype turned up a few times. A much larger clone differs by one base, so this may be a read error. This CDR3 is missing its conserved last phenylalanine or tryptophan, likely due to a read error. The chain employs TRBV12-3 or TRBV12-4 and TRBJ2-3, with 12 bases aligning to TRBD2. CDR3 length: 16 residues. V shed 6 bases, J shed 2 bases, and the junction held 6 bases outside the gene matches. The DNA for the CDR3 is TGTGCCAGCAGCTCCGGGACTAGCGGGTCCACAGATACGCAGTATTCT. Translated: CASSSGTSGSTDTQYS.

In regard to this clonotype: An end of the junction differs from the germline gene, which may be a read error. The genes are TRBV20-1 and TRBJ2-5, with D perhaps matching TRBD2 (5 bases). This CDR3 contains 10 residues. Germline V gene data show CDR1 as DFQATT and CDR2 as SNEGSKA (reference sequence). CDR3 sequence: CSAREVLVVF. The CDR3 region has the DNA TGCAGTGCTAGAGAGGTACTAGTCGTCTTC.

The V and J genes are TRBV10-3 and TRBJ2-2, with TRBD1 matching over 10 bases. This CDR3 region has 13 residues. After removal of 9 bases from V and 5 bases from J, the junction contained 3 bases not matched to a gene. Germline values: CDR1 ENHRY, CDR2 SYGVKD. CDR3 sequence (DNA): TGTGCCATAAGGACAGGGGGGACCGGGGAGCTGTTTTTT. Amino acids: CAIRTGGTGELFF.

This clonotype was picked up many times. The V call is TRBV10-3, the J call TRBJ1-5; no clear D. The CDR3 spans 14 residues. V lost 3 bases and J 4 bases, leaving 10 bases between the germline ends. Germline CDR1 reads ENHRY; CDR2 reads SYGVKD. DNA for the CDR3: TGTGCCATCAGTGAACAAGGTTCAAATCAGCCCCAGCATTTT. It yields the protein CAISEQGSNQPQHF.

The chain carries TRBV20-1 and TRBJ2-7, with D possibly TRBD2 on 7 matching bases. Germline V gene lookup returns CDR1 DFQATT and CDR2 SNEGSKA (reference sequence). The CDR3 has 14 amino acids. The V end lost 5 bases, the J end lost 3 bases, and 17 bases lay between the germline ends. CDR3 nucleotides: TGCAGTGCTCCGGACAGCGGGGCTCGCTACGAGCAGTACTTC. It codes for CSAPDSGARYEQYF.

This clonotype was found once. The chain combines TRBV19 with TRBJ1-2; 9 positions agree with TRBD1. The CDR3 has 15 amino acids. Per germline, CDR1 LNHDA and CDR2 SQIVND (reference sequence). Germline trimming cut 5 bases from V and 4 bases from J; bases unmatched to any gene: 8. The CDR3 sequence: CASSPSGQGGYGYTF. The DNA for the CDR3 is TGTGCCAGTAGTCCCTCGGGACAGGGCGGCTATGGCTACACCTTC.

V gene TRBV20-1 combines with J gene TRBJ1-1, with 7 bases that match TRBD1. Germline values: CDR1 DFQATT, CDR2 SNEGSKA (reference sequence). CDR3 length: 12 amino acids. The V and J ends lost 8 bases and 4 bases, in that order; junction bases with no gene match: 7. The CDR3, as DNA: TGCAGTCCCGACAGGGCTTCCACTGAAGCTTTCTTT. Its protein product is CSPDRASTEAFF.

This clonotype was recorded a few times. The chain links TRBV6-2 or TRBV6-3 to TRBJ2-3; maybe TRBD2 (6 bases). V lost 2 bases to trimming and J lost 5 bases, with 26 bases between them. The CDR3 has 19 amino acids. Germline-derived CDR1 and CDR2 are MNHEY and SVGEGT. The CDR3 region is CASSYPTDSRDSRGDTQYF. CDR3 coding DNA: TGTGCCAGCAGTTACCCGACCGATAGCCGGGACTCCCGGGGAGATACGCAGTATTTT.

This clonotype was seen ten or more times. V and J are TRBV6-1 and TRBJ1-5, with D unresolved. V was cut by 10 bases and J by 5 bases, with 18 bases left in between. Germline V lookup: CDR1 MNHNS, CDR2 SASEGT. CDR3 length: 14 residues. Here the CDR3 reads CATTEDKHYQPQHF. The CDR3 region has the DNA TGTGCCACTACGGAAGACAAGCATTATCAGCCCCAGCATTTT.

The table lists this clonotype with a few counts. The chain recombines TRBV3-1 with TRBJ1-2; D may be TRBD1 (6 bases). The CDR3 is made up of 16 amino acids. Germline V gene data show CDR1 as LGHDT and CDR2 as YNNKEL (reference sequence). Trimming removed 3 bases from V and 4 bases from J, with 18 bases in between. CDR3 bases: TGTGCCAGCAGCCATGGCAGGGGCGGCGATGGCTATGGCTACACCTTC. Translating it yields CASSHGRGGDGYGYTF.

The chain employs TRBV27 and TRBJ2-5; either TRBD1 or TRBD2 may supply D (5 bases each). The CDR3 loop spans 13 amino acids. Germline V gene lookup returns CDR1 MNHEY and CDR2 SMNVEV (reference sequence). V was trimmed by 2 bases and J by 4 bases, leaving 8 bases between them. DNA for the CDR3: TGTGCCAGCAGTTTACCAGGGAGAGAGACCCAGTACTTC. Translated: CASSLPGRETQYF.

About this clonotype: Just one base apart from a much larger clone, this may be a read error. The rearrangement links TRBV6-2 or TRBV6-3 to TRBJ2-2; D may be TRBD1 or TRBD2 (5 bases each). The CDR3 extends over 12 amino acids. The germline V gene encodes CDR1 MNHEY and CDR2 SVGEGT. In DNA, the CDR3 is TGTGCCAGCAGTGACAGCCCCGGGGAGCTGTGTTTT. Translating gives CASSDSPGELCF.

This clonotype has a count of ten or more. This chain uses TRBV7-2 with TRBJ1-5, with D possibly being TRBD1 (6 bases). V was trimmed by 3 bases and J by 5 bases, leaving 14 bases between them. The CDR3 runs 15 residues. Germline V gene data show CDR1 as SGHTA and CDR2 as FQGNSA. As DNA, the CDR3 is TGTGCCAGCAGCTTTTTCATACAGGGCCATCAGCCCCAGCATTTT. It encodes CASSFFIQGHQPQHF.

The J gene is TRBJ1-6, the V gene TRBV20-1; D might be TRBD1 (5 bases). Between the trimmed V and J ends, which lost 4 bases and 7 bases, there was a span of 17 bases. Germline CDR1 and CDR2: DFQATT and SNEGSKA (reference sequence). The CDR3 is 15 residues long. The CDR3 region is CSAKDLGGGNSPLHF. The CDR3 coding sequence is TGCAGTGCTAAAGATCTCGGGGGGGGAAATTCACCCCTCCACTTT.

There are many counts of this clonotype. V and J are TRBV28 and TRBJ1-4; 9 nucleotides agree with TRBD1. The CDR3 loop spans 15 amino acids. V lost 5 bases to trimming and J lost 8 bases; unmatched junction nucleotides: 9. The germline CDR1 and CDR2 sequences are MDHEN and SYDVKM. The CDR3 here is CASSIPGTGREKLFF. The CDR3 DNA sequence: TGTGCCAGCAGTATCCCCGGGACAGGGCGCGAAAAACTGTTTTTT. Together with reference TRBV28 and TRBJ1-4, the CDR3 gives the full variable domain: DVKVTQSSRYLVKRTGEKVFLECVQDMDHENMFWYRQDPGLGLRLIYFSYDVKMKEKGDIPEGYSVSREKKERFSLILESASTNQTSMYLCASSIPGTGREKLFFGSGTQLSVL.

The chain recombines TRBV24-1 with TRBJ2-7; D may be TRBD1 (5 bases). The germline gives CDR1 KGHDR, CDR2 SFDVKD. V was cut by 1 base and J by 0 bases, with 9 bases left in between. The CDR3 extends over 15 amino acids. Written as DNA, the CDR3 is TGTGCCACCAGTGATTTCGCAGGGAACTCCTACGAGCAGTACTTC. It yields the protein CATSDFAGNSYEQYF.

This clonotype was seen at least ten times. This sequence joins TRBV5-6 and TRBJ1-2, with 7 bases that match TRBD1. Germline lookup yields CDR1 SGHDT and CDR2 YYEEEE. J was trimmed by 7 bases and V by 4 bases; bases with no gene match: 4. This CDR3 region has 12 residues. Written as DNA, the CDR3 is TGTGCCAGCAGCAAAGGGGGCTTTGGCTACACCTTC. This gives the protein CASSKGGFGYTF.

This clonotype was counted a few times. J is TRBJ1-5 and V is TRBV5-6; D might be TRBD1 (6 bases). The CDR3 runs 15 residues. V was clipped by 1 base and J by 6 bases, with 14 bases between them. Germline values: CDR1 SGHDT, CDR2 YYEEEE. CDR3 protein: CASSLRGTGGQPQHF. CDR3 DNA: TGTGCCAGCAGCTTGAGGGGGACTGGCGGTCAGCCCCAGCATTTT.

A word on this clonotype: A read error may explain this, as a much larger clone is one base away. The genes are TRBV6-7 and TRBJ2-6; 8 positions match TRBD1. TRBV6-7 has ORF status, its function being uncertain. The CDR3 length is 18 residues. The CDR3 protein is CASSGTGTQSSGANALTF. In nucleotides, the CDR3 is TGTGCCAGCAGCGGGACAGGTACCCAGAGCTCTGGGGCCAACGCCCTGACTTTC.

As regards this clonotype: A much larger clone differs from this one at a single base, so this may be a read error. This CDR3 fails to terminate in the conserved phenylalanine or tryptophan, so it likely reflects a read error. The chain is built from TRBV10-3 and TRBJ1-1; D call uncertain. Per germline, CDR1 ENHRY and CDR2 SYGVKD. The CDR3 extends over 14 amino acids. The CDR3 DNA is TGTGCCAGCAGTTTCCGGGGTAGGAACACTGAAGCTTTCCTT. Translation gives CASSFRGRNTEAFL.